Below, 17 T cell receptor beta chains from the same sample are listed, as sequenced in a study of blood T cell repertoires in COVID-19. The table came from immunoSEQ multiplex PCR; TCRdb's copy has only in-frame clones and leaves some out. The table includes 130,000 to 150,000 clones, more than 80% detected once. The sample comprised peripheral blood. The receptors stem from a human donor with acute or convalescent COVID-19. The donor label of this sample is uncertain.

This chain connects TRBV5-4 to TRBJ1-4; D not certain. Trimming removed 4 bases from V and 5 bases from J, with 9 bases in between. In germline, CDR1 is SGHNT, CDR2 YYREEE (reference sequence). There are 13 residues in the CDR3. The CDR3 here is CASSLDQNEKLFF. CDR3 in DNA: TGTGCCAGCAGCCTGGACCAGAATGAAAAACTGTTTTTT.

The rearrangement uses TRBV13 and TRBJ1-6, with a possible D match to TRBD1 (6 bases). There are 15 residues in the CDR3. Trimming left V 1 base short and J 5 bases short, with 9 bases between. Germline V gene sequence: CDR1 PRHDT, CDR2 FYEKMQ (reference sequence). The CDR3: CASSLAGGDNSPLHF. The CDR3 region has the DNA TGTGCCAGCAGCTTAGCGGGGGGCGATAATTCACCCCTCCACTTT.

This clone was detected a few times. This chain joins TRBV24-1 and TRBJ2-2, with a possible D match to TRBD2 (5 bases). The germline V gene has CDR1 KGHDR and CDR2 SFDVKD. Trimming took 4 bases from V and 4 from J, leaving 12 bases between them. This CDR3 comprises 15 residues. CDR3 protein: CATSETDYTTGELFF. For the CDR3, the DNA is TGTGCCACCAGTGAGACTGACTACACCACCGGGGAGCTGTTTTTT.

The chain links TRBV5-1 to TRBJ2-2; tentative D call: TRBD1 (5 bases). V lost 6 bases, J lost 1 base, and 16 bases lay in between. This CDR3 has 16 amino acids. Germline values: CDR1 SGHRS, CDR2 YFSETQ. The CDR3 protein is CASKAAGQGNTGELFF. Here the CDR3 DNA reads TGCGCCAGCAAGGCGGCAGGGCAGGGGAACACCGGGGAGCTGTTTTTT. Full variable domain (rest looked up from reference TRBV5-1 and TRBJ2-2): KAGVTQTPRYLIKTRGQQVTLSCSPISGHRSVSWYQQTPGQGLQFLFEYFSETQRNKGNFPGRFSGRQFSNSRSEMNVSTLELGDSALYLCASKAAGQGNTGELFFGEGSRLTVL.

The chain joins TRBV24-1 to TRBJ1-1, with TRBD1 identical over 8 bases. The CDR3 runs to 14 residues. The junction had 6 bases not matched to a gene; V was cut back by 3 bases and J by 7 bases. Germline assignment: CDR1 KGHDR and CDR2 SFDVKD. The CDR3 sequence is CATSDTGQVNEAFF. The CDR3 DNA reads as TGTGCCACCAGTGATACGGGACAGGTGAATGAAGCTTTCTTT.

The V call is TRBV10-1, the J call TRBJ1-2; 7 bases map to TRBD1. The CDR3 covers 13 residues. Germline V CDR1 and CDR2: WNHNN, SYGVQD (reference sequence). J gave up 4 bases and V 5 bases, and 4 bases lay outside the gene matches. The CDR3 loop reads CASSPDRAYGYTF. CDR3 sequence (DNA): TGCGCCAGCAGTCCCGACAGGGCCTATGGCTACACCTTC.

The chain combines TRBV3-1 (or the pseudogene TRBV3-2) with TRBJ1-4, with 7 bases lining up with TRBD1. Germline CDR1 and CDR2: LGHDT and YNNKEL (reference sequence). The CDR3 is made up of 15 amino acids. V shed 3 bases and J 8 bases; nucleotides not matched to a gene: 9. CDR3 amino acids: CASSQTTGTGEKLFF. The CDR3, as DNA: TGTGCCAGCAGCCAGACGACAGGGACGGGGGAAAAACTGTTTTTT.

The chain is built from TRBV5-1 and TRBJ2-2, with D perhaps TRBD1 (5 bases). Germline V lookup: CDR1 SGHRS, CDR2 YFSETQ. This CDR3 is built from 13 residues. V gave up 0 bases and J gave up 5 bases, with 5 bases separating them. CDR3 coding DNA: TGCGCCAGCAGCTTGGGACAGACCGGGGAGCTGTTTTTT. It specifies CASSLGQTGELFF. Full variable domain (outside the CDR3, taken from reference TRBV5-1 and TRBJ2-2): KAGVTQTPRYLIKTRGQQVTLSCSPISGHRSVSWYQQTPGQGLQFLFEYFSETQRNKGNFPGRFSGRQFSNSRSEMNVSTLELGDSALYLCASSLGQTGELFFGEGSRLTVL.

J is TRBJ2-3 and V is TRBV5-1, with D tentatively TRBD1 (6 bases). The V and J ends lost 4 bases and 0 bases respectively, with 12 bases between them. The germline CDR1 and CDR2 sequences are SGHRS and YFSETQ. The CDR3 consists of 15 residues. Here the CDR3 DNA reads TGCGCCAGCAGCCCCGAGGGGGTTAGCACAGATACGCAGTATTTT. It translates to CASSPEGVSTDTQYF.

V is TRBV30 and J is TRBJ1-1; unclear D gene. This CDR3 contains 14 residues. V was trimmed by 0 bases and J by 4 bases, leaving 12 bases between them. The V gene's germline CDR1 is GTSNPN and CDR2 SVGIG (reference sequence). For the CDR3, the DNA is TGTGCCTGGAGTGTACTACAGCGGGGCACTGAAGCTTTCTTT. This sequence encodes CAWSVLQRGTEAFF.

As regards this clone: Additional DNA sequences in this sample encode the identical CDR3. Written as DNA, the CDR3 is TGTGCCAGCAGCCCTGGACAGTACAATGAGCAGTTCTTC. Amino acid sequence: CASSPGQYNEQFF. This chain connects TRBV9 to TRBJ2-1, with D possibly being TRBD1 (6 bases). CDR3 size: 13 residues. Germline CDR1 SGDLS, CDR2 YYNGEE. V was trimmed by 4 bases and J by 4 bases, leaving 9 bases between them. Based on the CDR3 plus reference TRBV9 and TRBJ2-1, the full variable domain is DSGVTQTPKHLITATGQRVTLRCSPRSGDLSVYWYQQSLDQGLQFLIQYYNGEERAKGNILERFSAQQFPDLHSELNLSSLELGDSALYFCASSPGQYNEQFFGPGTRLTVL.

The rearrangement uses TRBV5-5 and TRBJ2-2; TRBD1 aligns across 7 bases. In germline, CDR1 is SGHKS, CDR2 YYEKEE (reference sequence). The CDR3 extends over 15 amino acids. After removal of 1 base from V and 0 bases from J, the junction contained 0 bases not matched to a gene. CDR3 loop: CASSLQGANTGELFF. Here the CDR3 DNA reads TGTGCCAGCAGCTTGCAGGGGGCGAACACCGGGGAGCTGTTTTTT.

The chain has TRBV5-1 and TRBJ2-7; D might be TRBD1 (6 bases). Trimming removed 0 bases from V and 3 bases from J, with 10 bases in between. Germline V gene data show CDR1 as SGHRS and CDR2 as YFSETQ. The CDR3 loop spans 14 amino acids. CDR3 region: CASSLGQASYEQYF. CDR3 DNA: TGCGCCAGCAGCTTGGGACAGGCTAGCTACGAGCAGTACTTC.

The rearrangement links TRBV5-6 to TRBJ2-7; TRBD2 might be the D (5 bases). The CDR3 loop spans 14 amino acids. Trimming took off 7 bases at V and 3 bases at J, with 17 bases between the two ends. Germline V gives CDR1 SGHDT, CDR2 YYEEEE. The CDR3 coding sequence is TGTGCCAGCGTACCCTCCTCGGGGATCTACGAGCAGTACGTC. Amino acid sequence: CASVPSSGIYEQYV.

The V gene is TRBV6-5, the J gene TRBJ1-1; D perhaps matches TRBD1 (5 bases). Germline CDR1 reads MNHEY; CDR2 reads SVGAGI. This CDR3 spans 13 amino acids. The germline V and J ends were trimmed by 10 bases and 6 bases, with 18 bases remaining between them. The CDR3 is CATTGGSGAEAFF. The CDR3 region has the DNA TGTGCCACCACGGGAGGGTCGGGGGCTGAAGCTTTCTTT.

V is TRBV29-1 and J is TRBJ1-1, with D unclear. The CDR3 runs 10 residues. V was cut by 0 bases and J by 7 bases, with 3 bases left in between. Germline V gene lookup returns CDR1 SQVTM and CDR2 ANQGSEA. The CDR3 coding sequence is TGCAGCGTTGAAGACGGTGAAGCTTTCTTT. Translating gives CSVEDGEAFF.

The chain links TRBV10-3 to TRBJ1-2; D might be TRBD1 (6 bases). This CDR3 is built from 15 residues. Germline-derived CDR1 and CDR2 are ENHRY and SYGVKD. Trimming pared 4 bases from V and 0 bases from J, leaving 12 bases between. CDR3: CAISGQGSANYGYTF. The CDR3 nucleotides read TGTGCCATCAGTGGCCAGGGGTCGGCTAACTATGGCTACACCTTC.